The 31 T cell receptor beta chains presented below share a single source sample, sequenced in a study of blood T cell repertoires in COVID-19. Here immunoSEQ multiplex PCR was the method, and the copy in TCRdb shows in-frame clones only, minus some. The sample records some 220,000 clones, roughly four fifths being singletons. Sequenced input: peripheral blood. The receptors shown here come from a woman in her 70s with COVID-19, enrolled during active disease.

The chain joins TRBV25-1 to TRBJ2-7; TRBD1 matches 11 bases. Looked up from germline, CDR1 is MGHDK and CDR2 is SYGVNS. The trim removed 2 bases at V and 2 bases at J, leaving 2 bases unmatched. The CDR3 has 15 residues. The DNA for the CDR3 is TGTGCCAGCAGTGAACGGACAGGGGGCCCCTACGAGCAGTACTTC. It codes for CASSERTGGPYEQYF.

This clone was recorded once. V gene TRBV7-2 combines with J gene TRBJ2-2; D may be TRBD2 (5 bases). With 4 bases removed from V and 7 bases from J, the gap between germline ends came to 13 bases. The germline CDR1 and CDR2 sequences are SGHTA and FQGNSA. This CDR3 is built from 14 residues. Here the CDR3 DNA reads TGTGCCAGCAGCTCCCCGAGAGCGGTCGGGGAGCTGTTTTTT. It translates to CASSSPRAVGELFF.

CDR3 coding DNA: TGTGCCAGCAGTCCAACCTCAGGGTTTGCCTACACCTTC. Protein product: CASSPTSGFAYTF. This chain uses TRBV28 with TRBJ1-2; D possibly corresponds to TRBD1 (5 bases). The CDR3 is 13 amino acids. Between the trimmed V and J ends, which lost 5 bases and 10 bases, there was a span of 17 bases. Per germline, CDR1 MDHEN and CDR2 SYDVKM.

The genes are TRBV18 and TRBJ2-1; TRBD2 matches at 13 bases. CDR1 is KGHSH, CDR2 LQKENI, per germline. The CDR3 contains 19 residues. With V trimmed by 5 bases and J by 6 bases, 16 bases remained unmatched. The DNA for the CDR3 is TGTGCCAGCTCAATACTCCCGCGAACCGGGACTAGCGGGATCAATGAGCAGTTCTTC. Its translation is CASSILPRTGTSGINEQFF. The whole variable domain, filled in from reference TRBV18 and TRBJ2-1, reads NAGVMQNPRHLVRRRGQEARLRCSPMKGHSHVYWYRQLPEEGLKFMVYLQKENIIDESGMPKERFSAEFPKEGPSILRIQQVVRGDSAAYFCASSILPRTGTSGINEQFFGPGTRLTVL.

The rearrangement uses TRBV28 and TRBJ1-2; 8 bases fit TRBD1. Germline trimming cut 5 bases from V and 4 bases from J; bases unmatched to any gene: 6. In germline, CDR1 is MDHEN, CDR2 SYDVKM. CDR3 size: 14 residues. CDR3 residues: CASSIGQGTYGYTF. The CDR3 region has the DNA TGTGCCAGCAGTATCGGACAGGGAACCTATGGCTACACCTTC.

The V gene is TRBV28, the J gene TRBJ1-2; D is unclear. Looked up from germline, CDR1 is MDHEN and CDR2 is SYDVKM. Trimming removed 6 bases from V and 7 bases from J, with 30 bases in between. This CDR3 contains 18 residues. CDR3 in DNA: TGTGCCAGCAGCTCAGCCGCCCATGACACGCACTTTAGACGTGGCTACACCTTC. This translates into CASSSAAHDTHFRRGYTF.

J is TRBJ1-3 and V is TRBV9; unclear D gene. The CDR3 spans 16 residues. With 0 bases removed from V and 0 bases from J, the gap between germline ends came to 10 bases. Germline V gene sequence: CDR1 SGDLS, CDR2 YYNGEE. In DNA form, the CDR3 reads TGTGCCAGCAGCGTAGAGGAGGGTCGCTCTGGAAACACCATATATTTT. This encodes CASSVEEGRSGNTIYF. The full variable domain, in which reference TRBV9 and TRBJ1-3 provide the parts outside the CDR3, is DSGVTQTPKHLITATGQRVTLRCSPRSGDLSVYWYQQSLDQGLQFLIQYYNGEERAKGNILERFSAQQFPDLHSELNLSSLELGDSALYFCASSVEEGRSGNTIYFGEGSWLTVV.

The chain has TRBV24-1 and TRBJ1-2, with 9 bases lining up with TRBD1. V was clipped by 8 bases and J by 4 bases; unmatched bases: 10. The CDR3 covers 15 residues. The V gene's germline CDR1 is KGHDR and CDR2 SFDVKD. CDR3 DNA: TGTGCCACCAACTCGGGACAGGGTAAGGGCTATGGCTACACCTTC. This codes for CATNSGQGKGYGYTF.

This sequence joins TRBV11-2 and TRBJ2-2, with D possibly being TRBD1 (6 bases). Germline V gene data show CDR1 as SGHAT and CDR2 as FQNNGV. There are 15 residues in the CDR3. Trimming shortened V by 4 bases and J by 2 bases, and 11 bases separated the two germline ends. The CDR3 protein is CASSSRTENTGELFF. The CDR3 bases are TGTGCCAGCAGCTCCCGGACAGAAAACACCGGGGAGCTGTTTTTT.

The chain is built from TRBV28 and TRBJ1-4, with 9 bases identical to TRBD1. Trimming took 4 bases from V and 7 from J; bases not matched to a gene: 7. Germline V gives CDR1 MDHEN, CDR2 SYDVKM. CDR3 size: 15 residues. The CDR3 region is CASSSLQGAGEKLFF. The CDR3 bases are TGTGCCAGCAGTTCCCTACAGGGGGCGGGTGAAAAACTGTTTTTT.

This rearrangement joins TRBV5-8 to TRBJ1-6; D is ambiguous. V lost 6 bases to trimming and J lost 9 bases, with 13 bases between them. Germline loops: CDR1 SGHTS, CDR2 YDEGEE. There are 13 residues in the CDR3. The CDR3 is CASTTRLLSPLHF. The CDR3 DNA reads TGTGCCAGCACCACGAGACTTCTTTCACCCCTCCACTTT. Drawing the rest from reference TRBV5-8 and TRBJ1-6, the complete variable domain is EAGVTQSPTHLIKTRGQQATLRCSPISGHTSVYWYQQALGLGLQFLLWYDEGEERNRGNFPPRFSGRQFPNYSSELNVNALELEDSALYLCASTTRLLSPLHFGNGTRLTVT.

The chain links TRBV2 to TRBJ2-5; possibly TRBD1 for D (6 bases). The V gene's germline CDR1 is SNHLY and CDR2 FYNNEI. The CDR3 consists of 13 residues. The V end was cut by 4 bases, the J end by 4 bases, with 10 bases between. In nucleotides, the CDR3 is TGTGCCAGCAGTGTGCAGGGGAGAGAGACCCAGTACTTC. Translating gives CASSVQGRETQYF. The entire variable domain, with the rest obtained from reference TRBV2 and TRBJ2-5, is as follows: EPEVTQTPSHQVTQMGQEVILRCVPISNHLYFYWYRQILGQKVEFLVSFYNNEISEKSEIFDDQFSVERPDGSNFTLKIRSTKLEDSAMYFCASSVQGRETQYFGPGTRLLVL.

The chain links TRBV4-3 to TRBJ2-1, with a weak D call TRBD2 (6 bases). The CDR3 is 17 residues long. Trimming took 2 bases from V and 5 from J, leaving 19 bases between them. Germline V gives CDR1 LGHNA, CDR2 YSLEER. The CDR3 loop is CASSQQGAGSGHNEQFF. The CDR3 bases are TGCGCCAGCAGCCAACAAGGGGCGGGTAGCGGCCACAATGAGCAGTTCTTC.

V usage is TRBV29-1 and J usage is TRBJ2-2, with D possibly being TRBD2 (6 bases). V was shortened by 8 bases and J by 2 bases, with 15 bases between the two germline ends. The CDR3 has 14 residues. Per germline, CDR1 SQVTM and CDR2 ANQGSEA. The CDR3 DNA is TGCAGCACCACCGGGACTCGAAACACCGGGGAGCTGTTTTTT. Its protein product is CSTTGTRNTGELFF.

The chain has TRBV7-9 and TRBJ2-1, with 7 bases aligning to TRBD2. The length of the CDR3 is 14 residues. Per the germline V gene, CDR1 is SEHNR and CDR2 is FQNEAQ (reference sequence). J lost 4 bases, V lost 6 bases, and 6 bases had no gene match. CDR3 sequence: CASSGGTKYNEQFF. The CDR3 DNA follows: TGTGCCAGCAGTGGAGGGACTAAGTACAATGAGCAGTTCTTC.

CDR3 in amino acids: CASSQDSFSYEQYF. In nucleotides, the CDR3 is TGCGCCAGCAGCCAAGATTCATTCTCCTACGAGCAGTACTTC. V is TRBV4-1 and J is TRBJ2-7; no definite D call. V was cut by 0 bases and J by 0 bases, with 6 bases left in between. The germline gives CDR1 MGHRA, CDR2 YSYEKL. The CDR3 sequence is 14 residues long.

The V call is TRBV27, the J call TRBJ2-2; 7 bases line up with TRBD1. The V and J ends lost 6 bases and 2 bases, in that order; junction bases with no gene match: 9. This CDR3 is 16 amino acids long. The V gene's germline CDR1 is MNHEY and CDR2 SMNVEV (reference sequence). The CDR3 loop is CASRGQRRGNTGELFF. CDR3 nucleotide sequence: TGTGCCAGCAGGGGACAGAGACGGGGAAACACCGGGGAGCTGTTTTTT.

The chain couples TRBV11-3 to TRBJ2-3, with D hard to call. Per the germline V gene, CDR1 is SGHNT and CDR2 is YENEEA. Trimming stripped 6 bases from V and 2 bases from J, with 9 bases between. This CDR3 has 13 amino acids. The CDR3 loop reads CASSYYSTDTQYF. The CDR3 DNA reads TGTGCCAGCAGTTATTATTCCACAGATACGCAGTATTTT.

The chain's CDR3 is CASSATGGGDQPQHF. The CDR3 DNA sequence: TGTGCCAGCAGCGCAACGGGAGGGGGAGATCAGCCCCAGCATTTT. The chain employs TRBV9 and TRBJ1-5; D is possibly TRBD1 (6 bases). Germline CDR1 reads SGDLS; CDR2 reads YYNGEE. Trimming removed 3 bases from V and 5 bases from J, with 15 bases in between. The length of the CDR3 is 15 residues.

The chain uses TRBV30 and TRBJ1-2, with 10 bases identical to TRBD1. Germline values: CDR1 GTSNPN, CDR2 SVGIG (reference sequence). With 0 bases clipped from V and 2 bases from J, the junction kept 6 bases outside the gene matches. This CDR3 contains 16 residues. The CDR3, as DNA: TGTGCCTGGAGTGTATTAGGGACAGGGGCCAACTATGGCTACACCTTC. Translating gives CAWSVLGTGANYGYTF.

The genes are TRBV5-4 and TRBJ2-1, with TRBD2 identical over 11 bases. The CDR3 sequence is 15 residues long. With V trimmed by 2 bases and J by 3 bases, 1 base remained unmatched. CDR1 and CDR2 (germline): SGHNT, YYREEE (reference sequence). CDR3 sequence: CASSFTSGSYNEQFF. The CDR3 nucleotides are TGTGCCAGCAGCTTTACTAGCGGGAGCTACAATGAGCAGTTCTTC. The full variable domain, completed using reference TRBV5-4 and TRBJ2-1, is ETGVTQSPTHLIKTRGQQVTLRCSSQSGHNTVSWYQQALGQGPQFIFQYYREEENGRGNFPPRFSGLQFPNYSSELNVNALELDDSALYLCASSFTSGSYNEQFFGPGTRLTVL.

The rearrangement uses TRBV9 and TRBJ2-5, with D maybe TRBD2 (5 bases). CDR1 and CDR2 (germline): SGDLS, YYNGEE. CDR3 length: 15 residues. V shed 0 bases and J shed 1 base, with 10 bases lying between them. This CDR3 reads CASSVEERPQETQYF. In nucleotides, the CDR3 is TGTGCCAGCAGCGTAGAGGAGCGGCCCCAAGAGACCCAGTACTTC.

The chain couples TRBV21-1 to TRBJ1-1; the D call TRBD1 from the table was never checked on the DNA. TRBV21-1 is a recognized pseudogene. CDR3 size: 15 residues. The CDR3 bases are TGTGCCAGCAGCAAAGTAGACAGGGAGAACACTGAAGCTTTCTTT. It is translated as CASSKVDRENTEAFF.

The chain is built from TRBV4-2 and TRBJ2-7, with D possibly being TRBD2 (6 bases). CDR1 and CDR2 from the germline V gene are LGHNA and YNFKEQ. There are 14 residues in the CDR3. V lost 0 bases and J lost 3, with 9 bases in between. The DNA for the CDR3 is TGTGCCAGCAGCCAAGAGGGAGCGGGCTACGAGCAGTACTTC. Encoded protein: CASSQEGAGYEQYF.

The rearrangement joins TRBV28 to TRBJ1-4; 7 bases line up with TRBD1. Per the germline V gene, CDR1 is MDHEN and CDR2 is SYDVKM. The CDR3 runs 15 residues. V lost 6 bases and J lost 8; bases outside the gene matches: 12. CDR3 nucleotides: TGTGCCAGCAGCGGGCAGGGCAGGGGGGCAGAAAAACTGTTTTTT. It translates to CASSGQGRGAEKLFF.

The chain employs TRBV7-9 and TRBJ1-5; the D gene is possibly TRBD1 (6 bases). This CDR3 comprises 16 residues. The V end was cut by 1 base, the J end by 2 bases, with 12 bases between. In germline, CDR1 is SEHNR, CDR2 FQNEAQ (reference sequence). CDR3 region: CASSLEGGLGNQPQHF. The CDR3 DNA follows: TGTGCCAGCAGCTTAGAGGGGGGGTTGGGCAATCAGCCCCAGCATTTT.

The chain joins TRBV5-1 to TRBJ2-3, with TRBD2 matching 7 bases. The CDR3 extends over 15 amino acids. Germline V gene sequence: CDR1 SGHRS, CDR2 YFSETQ. J gave up 2 bases and V 2 bases, and 5 bases lay outside the gene matches. The CDR3 is CASSFSGPTTDTQYF. The CDR3 DNA reads TGCGCCAGCAGCTTTAGCGGGCCGACCACAGATACGCAGTATTTT.

This clone turned up a few times. This sequence joins TRBV19 and TRBJ1-2; perhaps TRBD1 as D (6 bases). The germline V gene encodes CDR1 LNHDA and CDR2 SQIVND (reference sequence). The length of the CDR3 is 14 residues. The V end lost 3 bases, the J end lost 4 bases, and 12 bases lay between the germline ends. CDR3 residues: CASSIGQSFYGYTF. CDR3 DNA: TGTGCCAGTAGTATCGGACAGTCGTTCTATGGCTACACCTTC.

The chain links TRBV25-1 to TRBJ2-7; D gene uncertain. The CDR3 extends over 11 amino acids. Germline CDR1 is MGHDK and CDR2 is SYGVNS. V lost 4 bases and J lost 3, with 4 bases in between. CDR3 loop: CASSAFYEQYF. CDR3 nucleotides: TGTGCCAGCAGTGCGTTCTACGAGCAGTACTTC.

This sequence joins TRBV5-1 and TRBJ1-4, with 7 bases identical to TRBD1. CDR3 size: 14 residues. The J segment lost 8 bases and the V segment lost 1 base, leaving 5 bases of the junction unmatched. The germline CDR1 and CDR2 sequences are SGHRS and YFSETQ. This CDR3 reads CASSLRQGGEKLFF. CDR3 sequence (DNA): TGCGCCAGCAGCTTGAGGCAGGGGGGAGAAAAACTGTTTTTT.

The V call is TRBV7-6, the J call TRBJ2-7, with 9 bases fitting TRBD2. Germline V gene data show CDR1 as SGHVS and CDR2 as FNYEAQ. CDR3 length equals 18 residues. The V and J ends lost 5 bases and 2 bases, in that order; junction bases with no gene match: 16. CDR3 nucleotide sequence: TGTGCCAGCAGCCCGGTACCCCCGGGACTAGCAGGGACCTACGAGCAGTACTTC. It specifies CASSPVPPGLAGTYEQYF.